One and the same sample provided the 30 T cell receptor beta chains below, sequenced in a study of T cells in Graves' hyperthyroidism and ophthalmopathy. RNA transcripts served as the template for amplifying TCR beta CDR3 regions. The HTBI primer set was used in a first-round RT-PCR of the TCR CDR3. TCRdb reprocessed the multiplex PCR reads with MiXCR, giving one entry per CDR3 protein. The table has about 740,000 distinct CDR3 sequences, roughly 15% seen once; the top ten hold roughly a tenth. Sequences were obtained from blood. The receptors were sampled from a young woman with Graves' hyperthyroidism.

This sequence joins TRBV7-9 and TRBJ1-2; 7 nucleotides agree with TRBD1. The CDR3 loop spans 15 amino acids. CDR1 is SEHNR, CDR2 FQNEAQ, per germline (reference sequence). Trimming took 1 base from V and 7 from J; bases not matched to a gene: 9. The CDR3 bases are TGTGCCAGCAGCTTAGAAGGGGGCTGGTCTGCTGGCTACACCTTC. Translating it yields CASSLEGGWSAGYTF.

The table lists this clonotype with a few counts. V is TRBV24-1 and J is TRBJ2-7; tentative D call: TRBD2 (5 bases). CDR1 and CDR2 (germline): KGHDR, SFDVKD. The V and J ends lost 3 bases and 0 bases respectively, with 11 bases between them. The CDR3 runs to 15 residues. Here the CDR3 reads CATSDSSDYSYEQYF. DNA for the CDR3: TGTGCCACCAGTGATAGTAGCGACTACTCCTACGAGCAGTACTTC.

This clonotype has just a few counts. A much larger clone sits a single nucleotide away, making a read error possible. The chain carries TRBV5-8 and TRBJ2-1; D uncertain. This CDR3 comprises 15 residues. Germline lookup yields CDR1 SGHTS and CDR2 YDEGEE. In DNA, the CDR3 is TGTGCCGCAACATCGGGTTCGAGCTCCCACAATGAGCAGTTCTTC. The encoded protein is CAATSGSSSHNEQFF.

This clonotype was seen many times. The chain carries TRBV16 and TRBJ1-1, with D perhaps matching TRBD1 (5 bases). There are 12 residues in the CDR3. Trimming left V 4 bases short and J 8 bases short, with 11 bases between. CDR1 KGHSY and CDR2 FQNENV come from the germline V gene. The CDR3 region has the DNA TGTGCCAGCAGCCTCGGGGGACGGGAAGCTTTCTTT. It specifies CASSLGGREAFF.

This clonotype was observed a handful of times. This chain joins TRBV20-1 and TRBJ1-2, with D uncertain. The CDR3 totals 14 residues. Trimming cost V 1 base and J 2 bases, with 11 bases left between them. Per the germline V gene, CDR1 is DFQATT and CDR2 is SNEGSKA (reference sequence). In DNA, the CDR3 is TGCAGTGCTAGAGGAGGACCCCAGAACTATGGCTACACCTTC. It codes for CSARGGPQNYGYTF.

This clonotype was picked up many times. The CDR3 sequence is CATGTGRNTEAFF. The CDR3, as DNA: TGTGCCACCGGGACAGGGCGGAACACTGAAGCTTTCTTT. The chain has TRBV7-9 and TRBJ1-1; TRBD1 matches at 9 bases. V lost 10 bases to trimming and J lost 1 base; unmatched junction nucleotides: 4. There are 13 residues in the CDR3. In germline, CDR1 is SEHNR, CDR2 FQNEAQ (reference sequence). Together with reference TRBV7-9 and TRBJ1-1, the CDR3 gives the full variable domain: DTGVSQNPRHKITKRGQNVTFRCDPISEHNRLYWYRQTLGQGPEFLTYFQNEAQLEKSRLLSDRFSAERPKGSFSTLEIQRTEQGDSAMYLCATGTGRNTEAFFGQGTRLTVV.

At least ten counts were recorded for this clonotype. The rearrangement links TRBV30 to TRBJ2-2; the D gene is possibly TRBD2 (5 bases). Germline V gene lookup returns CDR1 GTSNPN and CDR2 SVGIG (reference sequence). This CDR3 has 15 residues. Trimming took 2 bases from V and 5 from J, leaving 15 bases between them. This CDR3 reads CAWSLSGTRTGELFF. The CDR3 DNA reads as TGTGCCTGGAGTCTTTCGGGAACGAGAACCGGGGAGCTGTTTTTT.

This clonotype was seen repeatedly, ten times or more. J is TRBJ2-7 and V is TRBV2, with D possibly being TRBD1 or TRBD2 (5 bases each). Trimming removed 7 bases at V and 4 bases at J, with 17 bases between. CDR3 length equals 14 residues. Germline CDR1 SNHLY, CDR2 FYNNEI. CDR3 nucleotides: TGTGCCAGCACTCGCCCCGGGGCGAGTTACGAGCAGTACTTC. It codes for CASTRPGASYEQYF.

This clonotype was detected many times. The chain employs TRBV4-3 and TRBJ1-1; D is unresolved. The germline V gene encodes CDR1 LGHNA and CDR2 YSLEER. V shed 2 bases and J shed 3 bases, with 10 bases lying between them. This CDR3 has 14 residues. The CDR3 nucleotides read TGCGCCAGCAGCCAAATCCGTGGGTACACTGAAGCTTTCTTT. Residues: CASSQIRGYTEAFF.

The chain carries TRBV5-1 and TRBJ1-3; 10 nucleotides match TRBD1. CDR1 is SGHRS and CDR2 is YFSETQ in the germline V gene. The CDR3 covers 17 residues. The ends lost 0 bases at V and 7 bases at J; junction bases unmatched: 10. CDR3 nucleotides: TGCGCCAGCAGCTTGGCCCCCGGGACAGGGGAGCGGAACACCATATATTTT. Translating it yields CASSLAPGTGERNTIYF.

CDR3 loop: CASSLVGQGAGEKLFF. The CDR3 bases are TGTGCCAGCAGCTTAGTAGGGCAGGGGGCTGGTGAAAAACTGTTTTTT. The chain is built from TRBV7-8 and TRBJ1-4; 8 bases match TRBD1. Germline CDR1 is SGHVS and CDR2 is FQNEAQ. This CDR3 comprises 16 residues. V was clipped by 1 base and J by 7 bases; unmatched bases: 8. Looking up the rest from reference TRBV7-8 and TRBJ1-4 gives the full variable domain: GAGVSQSPRYKVAKRGQDVALRCDPISGHVSLFWYQQALGQGPEFLTYFQNEAQLDKSGLPSDRFFAERPEGSVSTLKIQRTQQEDSAVYLCASSLVGQGAGEKLFFGSGTQLSVL.

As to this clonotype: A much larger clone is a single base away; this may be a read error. In DNA, the CDR3 is TGTGCCAGCAACTTGGGTGACAGGTCGAACACCGGGGAGCTGCTTTTT. This codes for CASNLGDRSNTGELLF. The chain employs TRBV7-9 and TRBJ2-2, with D possibly TRBD1 on 6 matching bases. The CDR3 is 16 residues long. The germline V gene has CDR1 SEHNR and CDR2 FQNEAQ (reference sequence).

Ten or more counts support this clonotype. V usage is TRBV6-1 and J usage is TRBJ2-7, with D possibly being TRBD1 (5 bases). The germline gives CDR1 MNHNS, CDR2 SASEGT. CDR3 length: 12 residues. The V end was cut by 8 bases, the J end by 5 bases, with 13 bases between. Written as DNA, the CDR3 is TGTGCCAGCGGTCAGGGTGATGACGAGCAGTACTTC. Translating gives CASGQGDDEQYF.

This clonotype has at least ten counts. Written as DNA, the CDR3 is TGTGCCAGCAACTGGCGGGGGCACAATGAGCAGTTCTTC. Its translation is CASNWRGHNEQFF. V is TRBV7-2 and J is TRBJ2-1; weak D call: TRBD2 (7 bases). Trimming took 7 bases from V and 5 from J, leaving 12 bases between them. The CDR3 spans 13 residues. Germline V gene data show CDR1 as SGHTA and CDR2 as FQGNSA.

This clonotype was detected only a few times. This CDR3 reads CASSEGGRTSTEAFF. The CDR3 DNA sequence: TGTGCCAGCAGTGAAGGCGGCAGAACCTCCACTGAAGCTTTCTTT. This chain uses TRBV25-1 with TRBJ1-1, with D hard to call. This CDR3 is built from 15 residues. With 2 bases removed from V and 4 bases from J, the gap between germline ends came to 14 bases. The germline gives CDR1 MGHDK, CDR2 SYGVNS.

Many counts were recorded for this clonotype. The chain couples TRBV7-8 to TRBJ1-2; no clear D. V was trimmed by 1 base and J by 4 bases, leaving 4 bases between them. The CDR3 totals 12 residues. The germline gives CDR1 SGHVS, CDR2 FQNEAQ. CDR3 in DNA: TGTGCCAGCAGCTTAGATCGCTATGGCTACACCTTC. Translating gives CASSLDRYGYTF. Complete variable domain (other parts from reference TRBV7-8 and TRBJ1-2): GAGVSQSPRYKVAKRGQDVALRCDPISGHVSLFWYQQALGQGPEFLTYFQNEAQLDKSGLPSDRFFAERPEGSVSTLKIQRTQQEDSAVYLCASSLDRYGYTFGSGTRLTVV.

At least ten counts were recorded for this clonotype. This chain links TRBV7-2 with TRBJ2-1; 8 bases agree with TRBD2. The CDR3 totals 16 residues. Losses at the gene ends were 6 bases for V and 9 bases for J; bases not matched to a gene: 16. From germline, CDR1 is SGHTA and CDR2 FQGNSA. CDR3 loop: CASSIGDGRALSEQFF. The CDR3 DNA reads TGTGCCAGCAGTATAGGAGACGGGAGGGCCCTCAGTGAGCAGTTCTTC. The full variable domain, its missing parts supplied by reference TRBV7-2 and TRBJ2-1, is GAGVSQSPSNKVTEKGKDVELRCDPISGHTALYWYRQSLGQGLEFLIYFQGNSAPDKSGLPSDRFSAERTGGSVSTLTIQRTQQEDSAVYLCASSIGDGRALSEQFFGPGTRLTVL.

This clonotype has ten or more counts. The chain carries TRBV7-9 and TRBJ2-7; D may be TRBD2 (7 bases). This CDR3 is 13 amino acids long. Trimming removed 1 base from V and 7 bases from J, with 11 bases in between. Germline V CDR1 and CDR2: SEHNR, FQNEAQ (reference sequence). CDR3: CASSLEGGTEQYF. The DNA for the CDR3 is TGTGCCAGCAGCTTAGAGGGGGGGACGGAGCAGTACTTC.

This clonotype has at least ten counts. DNA for the CDR3: TGTGCCAGCTGGGGCCCGAGGGGCTATGGCTACACCTTC. It is translated as CASWGPRGYGYTF. The V and J genes are TRBV2 and TRBJ1-2; tentatively, D is TRBD1 (5 bases). The V gene lost 8 bases and the J gene lost 4 bases, with 14 bases spanning the gap. Germline V gene lookup returns CDR1 SNHLY and CDR2 FYNNEI. This CDR3 is 13 amino acids long.

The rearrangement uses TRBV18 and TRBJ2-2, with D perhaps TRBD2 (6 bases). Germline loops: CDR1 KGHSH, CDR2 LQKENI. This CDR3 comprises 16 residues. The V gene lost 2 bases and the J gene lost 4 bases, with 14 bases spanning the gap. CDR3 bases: TGTGCCAGCTCACCAATCGGGGGTTCGGTCACCGGGGAGCTGTTTTTT. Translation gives CASSPIGGSVTGELFF.

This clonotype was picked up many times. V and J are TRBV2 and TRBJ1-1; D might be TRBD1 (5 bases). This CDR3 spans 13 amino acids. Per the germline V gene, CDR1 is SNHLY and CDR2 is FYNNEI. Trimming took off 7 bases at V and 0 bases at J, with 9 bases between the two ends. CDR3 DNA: TGTGCCAGCAAAACAGGCTTGAACACTGAAGCTTTCTTT. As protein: CASKTGLNTEAFF.

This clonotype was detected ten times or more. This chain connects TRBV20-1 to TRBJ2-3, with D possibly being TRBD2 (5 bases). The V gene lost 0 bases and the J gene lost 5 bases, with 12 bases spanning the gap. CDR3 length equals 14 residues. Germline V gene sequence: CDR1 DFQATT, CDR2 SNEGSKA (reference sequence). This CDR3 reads CSAREGAVGDTQYF. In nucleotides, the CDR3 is TGCAGTGCTAGAGAAGGAGCGGTCGGAGATACGCAGTATTTT.

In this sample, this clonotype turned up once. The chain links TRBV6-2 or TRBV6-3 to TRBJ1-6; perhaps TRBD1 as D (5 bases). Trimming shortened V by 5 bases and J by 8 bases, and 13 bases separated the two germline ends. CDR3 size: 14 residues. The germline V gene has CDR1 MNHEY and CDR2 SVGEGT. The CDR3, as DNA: TGTGCCAGCAGTCTTGACAGAGGGGATTCACCCCTCCACTTT. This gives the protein CASSLDRGDSPLHF.

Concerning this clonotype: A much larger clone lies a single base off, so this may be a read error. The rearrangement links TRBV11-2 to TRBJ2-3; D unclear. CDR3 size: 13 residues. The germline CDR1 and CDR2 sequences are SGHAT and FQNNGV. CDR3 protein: CAGRHKVADTQYF. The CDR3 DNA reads TGTGCCGGCAGACATAAGGTCGCAGATACGCAGTATTTT. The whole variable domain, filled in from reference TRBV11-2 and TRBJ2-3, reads EAGVAQSPRYKIIEKRQSVAFWCNPISGHATLYWYQQILGQGPKLLIQFQNNGVVDDSQLPKDRFSAERLKGVDSTLKIQPAKLEDSAVYLCAGRHKVADTQYFGPGTRLTVL.

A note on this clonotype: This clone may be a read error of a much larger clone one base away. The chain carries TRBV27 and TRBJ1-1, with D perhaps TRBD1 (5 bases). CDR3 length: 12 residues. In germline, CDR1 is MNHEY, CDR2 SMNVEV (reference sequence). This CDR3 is CAAGQANTEALF. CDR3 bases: TGTGCGGCGGGGCAGGCGAACACTGAAGCTCTCTTT.

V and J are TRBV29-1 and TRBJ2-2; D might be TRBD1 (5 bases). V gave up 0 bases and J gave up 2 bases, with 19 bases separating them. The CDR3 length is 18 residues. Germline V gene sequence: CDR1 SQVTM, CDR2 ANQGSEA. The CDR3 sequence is CSVEDPEGAGPNTGELFF. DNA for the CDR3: TGCAGCGTTGAAGATCCGGAAGGGGCAGGGCCCAACACCGGGGAGCTGTTTTTT.

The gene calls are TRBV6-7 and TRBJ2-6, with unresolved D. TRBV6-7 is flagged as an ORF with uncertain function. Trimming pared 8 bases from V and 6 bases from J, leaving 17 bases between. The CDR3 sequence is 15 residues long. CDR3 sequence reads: CASPKIPEEANVLTF. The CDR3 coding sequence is TGTGCCAGCCCCAAGATACCCGAGGAGGCCAACGTCCTGACTTTC.

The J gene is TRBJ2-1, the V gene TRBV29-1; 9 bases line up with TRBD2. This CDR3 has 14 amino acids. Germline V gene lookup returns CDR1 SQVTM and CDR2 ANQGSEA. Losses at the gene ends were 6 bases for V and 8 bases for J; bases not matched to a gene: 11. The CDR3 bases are TGCAGCGTGCGAGGTAGCGGGAGCCCCGATGAGCAGTTCTTC. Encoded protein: CSVRGSGSPDEQFF.

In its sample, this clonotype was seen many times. This CDR3 is CASSQGGGTDTQYF. In nucleotides, the CDR3 is TGCGCCAGCAGCCAGGGCGGCGGCACAGATACGCAGTATTTT. V gene TRBV4-1 combines with J gene TRBJ2-3; D unclear. Trimming took 3 bases from V and 1 from J, leaving 8 bases between them. CDR3 length: 14 residues. Germline CDR1 is MGHRA and CDR2 is YSYEKL.

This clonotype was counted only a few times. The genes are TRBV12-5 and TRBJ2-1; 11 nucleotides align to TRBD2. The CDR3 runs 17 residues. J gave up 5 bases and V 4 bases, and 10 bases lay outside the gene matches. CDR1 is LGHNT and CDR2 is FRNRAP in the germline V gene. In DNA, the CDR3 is TGTGCTAGTGGTTCGGGCTTAGCGGGAGGGCCGAACAATGAGCAGTTCTTC. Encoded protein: CASGSGLAGGPNNEQFF.